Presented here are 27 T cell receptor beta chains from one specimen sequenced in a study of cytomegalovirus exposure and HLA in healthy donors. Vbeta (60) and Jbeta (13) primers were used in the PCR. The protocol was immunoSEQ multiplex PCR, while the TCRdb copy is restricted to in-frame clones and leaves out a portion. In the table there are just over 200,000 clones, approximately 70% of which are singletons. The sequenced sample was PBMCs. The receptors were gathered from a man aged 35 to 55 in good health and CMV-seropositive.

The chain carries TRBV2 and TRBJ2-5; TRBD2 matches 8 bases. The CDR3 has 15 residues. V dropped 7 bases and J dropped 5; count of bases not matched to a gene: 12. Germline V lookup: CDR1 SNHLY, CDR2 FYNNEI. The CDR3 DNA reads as TGTGCCAGCAACATGGCAGCGGGGGCCCGGGAGACCCAGTACTTC. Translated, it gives CASNMAAGARETQYF.

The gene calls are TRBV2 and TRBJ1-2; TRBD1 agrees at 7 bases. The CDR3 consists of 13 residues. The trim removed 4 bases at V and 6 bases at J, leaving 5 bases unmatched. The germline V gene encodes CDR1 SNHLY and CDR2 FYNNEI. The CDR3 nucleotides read TGTGCCAGCAGTGGACAGGGAGTGGATGGCTACACCTTC. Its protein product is CASSGQGVDGYTF.

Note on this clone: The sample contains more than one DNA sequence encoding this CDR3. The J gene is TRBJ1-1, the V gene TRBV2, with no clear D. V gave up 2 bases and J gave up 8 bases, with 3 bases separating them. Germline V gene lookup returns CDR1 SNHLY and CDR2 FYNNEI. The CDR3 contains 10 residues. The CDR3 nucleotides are TGTGCCAGCAGTGAAACAGAAGCTTTCTTT. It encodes CASSETEAFF.

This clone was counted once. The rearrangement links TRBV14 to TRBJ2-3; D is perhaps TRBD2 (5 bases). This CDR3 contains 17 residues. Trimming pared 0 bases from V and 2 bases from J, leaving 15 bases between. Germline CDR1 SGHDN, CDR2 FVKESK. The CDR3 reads CASSQDPDSLYTDTQYF. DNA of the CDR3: TGTGCCAGCAGCCAAGATCCGGACTCCCTATACACAGATACGCAGTATTTT.

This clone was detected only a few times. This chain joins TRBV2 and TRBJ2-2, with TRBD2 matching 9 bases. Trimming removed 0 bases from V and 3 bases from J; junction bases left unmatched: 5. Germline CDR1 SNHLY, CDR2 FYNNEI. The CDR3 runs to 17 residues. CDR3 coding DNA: TGTGCCAGCAGTGAAGCAAGGCTAGCGGGGTACACCGGGGAGCTGTTTTTT. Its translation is CASSEARLAGYTGELFF. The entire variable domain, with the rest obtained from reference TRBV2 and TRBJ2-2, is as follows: EPEVTQTPSHQVTQMGQEVILRCVPISNHLYFYWYRQILGQKVEFLVSFYNNEISEKSEIFDDQFSVERPDGSNFTLKIRSTKLEDSAMYFCASSEARLAGYTGELFFGEGSRLTVL.

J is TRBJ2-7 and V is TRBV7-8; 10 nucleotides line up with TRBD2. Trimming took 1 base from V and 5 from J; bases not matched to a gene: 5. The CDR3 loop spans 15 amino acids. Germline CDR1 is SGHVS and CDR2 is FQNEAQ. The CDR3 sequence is CASSLVSGGADEQYF. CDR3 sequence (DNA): TGTGCCAGCAGCTTAGTGAGCGGGGGGGCCGACGAGCAGTACTTC.

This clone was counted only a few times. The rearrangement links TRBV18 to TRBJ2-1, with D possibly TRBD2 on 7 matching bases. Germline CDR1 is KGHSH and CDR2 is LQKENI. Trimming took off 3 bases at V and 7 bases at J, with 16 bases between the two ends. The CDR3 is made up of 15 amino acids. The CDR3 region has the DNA TGTGCCAGCTCACCCACAGGGAGCGGGGTTAATGAGCAGTTCTTC. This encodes CASSPTGSGVNEQFF.

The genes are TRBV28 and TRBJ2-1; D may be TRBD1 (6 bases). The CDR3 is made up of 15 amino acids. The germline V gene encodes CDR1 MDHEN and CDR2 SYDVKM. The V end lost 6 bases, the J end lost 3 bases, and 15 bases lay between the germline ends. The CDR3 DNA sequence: TGTGCCAGCAGGCCGACGCAGGGGTTCTACAATGAGCAGTTCTTC. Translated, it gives CASRPTQGFYNEQFF.

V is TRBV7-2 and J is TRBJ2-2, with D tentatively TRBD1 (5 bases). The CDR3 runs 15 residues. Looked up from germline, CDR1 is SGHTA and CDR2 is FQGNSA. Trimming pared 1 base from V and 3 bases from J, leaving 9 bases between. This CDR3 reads CASSLEGLYTGELFF. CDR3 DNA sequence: TGTGCCAGCAGCTTAGAGGGGCTGTACACCGGGGAGCTGTTTTTT.

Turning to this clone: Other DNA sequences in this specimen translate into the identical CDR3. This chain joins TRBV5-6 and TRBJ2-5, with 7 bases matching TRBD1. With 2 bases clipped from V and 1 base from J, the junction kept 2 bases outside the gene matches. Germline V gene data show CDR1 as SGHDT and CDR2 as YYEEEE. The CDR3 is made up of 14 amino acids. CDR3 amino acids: CASSFRQGQETQYF. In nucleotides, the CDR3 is TGTGCCAGCAGCTTCAGACAGGGCCAAGAGACCCAGTACTTC.

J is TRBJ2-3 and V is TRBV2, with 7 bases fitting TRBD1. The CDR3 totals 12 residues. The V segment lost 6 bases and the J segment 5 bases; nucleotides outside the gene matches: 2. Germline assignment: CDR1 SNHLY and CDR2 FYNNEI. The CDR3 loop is CASRGGRDTQYF. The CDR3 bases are TGTGCCAGCAGAGGGGGCAGAGATACGCAGTATTTT. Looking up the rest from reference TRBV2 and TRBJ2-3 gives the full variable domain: EPEVTQTPSHQVTQMGQEVILRCVPISNHLYFYWYRQILGQKVEFLVSFYNNEISEKSEIFDDQFSVERPDGSNFTLKIRSTKLEDSAMYFCASRGGRDTQYFGPGTRLTVL.

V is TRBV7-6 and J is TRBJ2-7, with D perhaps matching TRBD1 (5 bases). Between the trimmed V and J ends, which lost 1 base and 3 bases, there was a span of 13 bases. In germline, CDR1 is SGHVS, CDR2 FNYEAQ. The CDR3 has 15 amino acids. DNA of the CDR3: TGTGCCAGCAGCTTAGATATAGGGGAAGGCTACGAGCAGTACTTC. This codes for CASSLDIGEGYEQYF.

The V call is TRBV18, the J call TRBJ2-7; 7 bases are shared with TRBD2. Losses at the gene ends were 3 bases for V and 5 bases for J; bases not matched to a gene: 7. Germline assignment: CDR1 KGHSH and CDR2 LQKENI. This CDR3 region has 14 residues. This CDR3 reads CASSPAGVPHEQYF. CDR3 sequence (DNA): TGTGCCAGCTCACCGGCGGGGGTTCCCCACGAGCAGTACTTC.

The CDR3 bases are TGTGCCAGCAGCACCTACAGGGGGCCTGACACTGAAGCTTTCTTT. Translated, it gives CASSTYRGPDTEAFF. The V gene is TRBV11-2, the J gene TRBJ1-1, with 9 bases aligning to TRBD1. This CDR3 is 15 amino acids long. The trim removed 5 bases at V and 3 bases at J, leaving 7 bases unmatched. Looked up from germline, CDR1 is SGHAT and CDR2 is FQNNGV.

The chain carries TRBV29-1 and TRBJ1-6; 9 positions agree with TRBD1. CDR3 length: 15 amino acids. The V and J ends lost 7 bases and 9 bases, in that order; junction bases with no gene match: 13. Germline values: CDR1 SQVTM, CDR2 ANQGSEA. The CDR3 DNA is TGCAGCGGTCTCTTCGGGACAGGGTCTGGTTCACCCCTCCACTTT. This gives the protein CSGLFGTGSGSPLHF.

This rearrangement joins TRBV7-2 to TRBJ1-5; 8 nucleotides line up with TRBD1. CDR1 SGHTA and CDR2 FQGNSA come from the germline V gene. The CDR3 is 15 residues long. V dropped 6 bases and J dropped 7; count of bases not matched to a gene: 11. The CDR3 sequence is CASRPDRGSGQPQHF. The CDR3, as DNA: TGTGCCAGCAGACCTGACAGGGGAAGTGGGCAGCCCCAGCATTTT.

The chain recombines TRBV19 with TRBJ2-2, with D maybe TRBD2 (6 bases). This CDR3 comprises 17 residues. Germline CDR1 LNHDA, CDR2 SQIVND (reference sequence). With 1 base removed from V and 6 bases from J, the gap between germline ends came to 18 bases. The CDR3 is CASSIVREAGPAGELFF. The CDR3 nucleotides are TGTGCCAGTAGTATAGTAAGGGAGGCGGGGCCGGCCGGGGAGCTGTTTTTT. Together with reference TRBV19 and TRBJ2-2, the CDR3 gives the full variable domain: DGGITQSPKYLFRKEGQNVTLSCEQNLNHDAMYWYRQDPGQGLRLIYYSQIVNDFQKGDIAEGYSVSREKKESFPLTVTSAQKNPTAFYLCASSIVREAGPAGELFFGEGSRLTVL.

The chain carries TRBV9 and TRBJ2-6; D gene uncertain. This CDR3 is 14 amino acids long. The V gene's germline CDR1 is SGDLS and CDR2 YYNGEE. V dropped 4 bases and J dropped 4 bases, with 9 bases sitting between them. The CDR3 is CASSRLPGANVLTF. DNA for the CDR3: TGTGCCAGCAGCCGACTCCCCGGGGCCAACGTCCTGACTTTC.

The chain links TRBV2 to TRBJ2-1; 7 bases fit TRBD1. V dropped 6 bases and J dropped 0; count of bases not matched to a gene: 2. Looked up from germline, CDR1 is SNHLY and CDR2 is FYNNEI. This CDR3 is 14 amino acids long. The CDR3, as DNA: TGTGCCAGCAGGGACAGGAGCTCCTACAATGAGCAGTTCTTC. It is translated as CASRDRSSYNEQFF.

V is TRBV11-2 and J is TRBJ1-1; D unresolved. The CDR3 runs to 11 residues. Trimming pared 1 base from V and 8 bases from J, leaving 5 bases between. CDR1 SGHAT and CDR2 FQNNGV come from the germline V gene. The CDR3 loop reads CASSLVEEAFF. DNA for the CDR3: TGTGCCAGCAGCTTAGTGGAGGAAGCTTTCTTT.

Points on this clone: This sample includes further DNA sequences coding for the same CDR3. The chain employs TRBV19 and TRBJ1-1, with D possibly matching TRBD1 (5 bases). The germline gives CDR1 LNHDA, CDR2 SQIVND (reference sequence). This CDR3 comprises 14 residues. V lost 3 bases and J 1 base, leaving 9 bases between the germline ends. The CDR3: CASSIQGSNTEAFF. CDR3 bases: TGTGCCAGTAGTATTCAGGGCTCGAACACTGAAGCTTTCTTT.

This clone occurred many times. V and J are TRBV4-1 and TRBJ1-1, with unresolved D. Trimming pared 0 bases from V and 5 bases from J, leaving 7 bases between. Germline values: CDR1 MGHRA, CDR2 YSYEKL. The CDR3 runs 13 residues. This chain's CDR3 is CASSQDGKTEAFF. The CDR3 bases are TGCGCCAGCAGCCAAGACGGGAAGACTGAAGCTTTCTTT.

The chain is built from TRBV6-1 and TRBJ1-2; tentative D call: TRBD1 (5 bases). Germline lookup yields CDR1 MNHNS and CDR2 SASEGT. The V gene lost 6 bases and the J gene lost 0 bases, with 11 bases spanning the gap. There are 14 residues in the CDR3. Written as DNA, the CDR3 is TGTGCCAGCAGGCCGACAGTAGCTAACTATGGCTACACCTTC. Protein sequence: CASRPTVANYGYTF.

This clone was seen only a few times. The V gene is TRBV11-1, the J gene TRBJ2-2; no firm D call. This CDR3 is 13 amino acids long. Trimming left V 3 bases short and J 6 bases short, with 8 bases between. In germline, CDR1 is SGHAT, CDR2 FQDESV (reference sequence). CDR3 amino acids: CASSFPGAGELFF. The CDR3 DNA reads TGTGCCAGCAGCTTCCCTGGAGCCGGGGAGCTGTTTTTT.

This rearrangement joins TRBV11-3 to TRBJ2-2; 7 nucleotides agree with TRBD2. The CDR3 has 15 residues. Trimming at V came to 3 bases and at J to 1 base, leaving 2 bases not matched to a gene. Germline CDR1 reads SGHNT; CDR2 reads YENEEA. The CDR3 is CASSFGGRNTGELFF. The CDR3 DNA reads TGTGCCAGCAGCTTCGGGGGGAGGAACACCGGGGAGCTGTTTTTT. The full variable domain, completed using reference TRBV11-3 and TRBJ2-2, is EAGVVQSPRYKIIEKKQPVAFWCNPISGHNTLYWYLQNLGQGPELLIRYENEEAVDDSQLPKDRFSAERLKGVDSTLKIQPAELGDSAVYLCASSFGGRNTGELFFGEGSRLTVL.

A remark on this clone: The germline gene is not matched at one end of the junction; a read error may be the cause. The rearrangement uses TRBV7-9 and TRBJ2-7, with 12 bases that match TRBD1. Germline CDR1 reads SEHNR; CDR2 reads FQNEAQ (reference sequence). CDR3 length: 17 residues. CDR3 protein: CSSSLGVGGTGGQEQYF. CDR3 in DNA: TGTTCCAGCAGCTTAGGGGTTGGAGGGACAGGGGGCCAAGAGCAGTACTTC. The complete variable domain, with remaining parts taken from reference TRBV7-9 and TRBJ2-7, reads DTGVSQNPRHKITKRGQNVTFRCDPISEHNRLYWYRQTLGQGPEFLTYFQNEAQLEKSRLLSDRFSAERPKGSFSTLEIQRTEQGDSAMYLCSSSLGVGGTGGQEQYFGPGTRLTVT.

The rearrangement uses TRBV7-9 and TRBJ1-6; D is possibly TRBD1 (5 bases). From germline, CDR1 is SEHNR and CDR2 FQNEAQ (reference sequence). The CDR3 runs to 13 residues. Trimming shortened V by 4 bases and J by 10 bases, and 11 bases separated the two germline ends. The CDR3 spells CASSYTGNSPLHF. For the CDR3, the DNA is TGTGCCAGCAGCTACACAGGAAACTCACCCCTCCACTTT.